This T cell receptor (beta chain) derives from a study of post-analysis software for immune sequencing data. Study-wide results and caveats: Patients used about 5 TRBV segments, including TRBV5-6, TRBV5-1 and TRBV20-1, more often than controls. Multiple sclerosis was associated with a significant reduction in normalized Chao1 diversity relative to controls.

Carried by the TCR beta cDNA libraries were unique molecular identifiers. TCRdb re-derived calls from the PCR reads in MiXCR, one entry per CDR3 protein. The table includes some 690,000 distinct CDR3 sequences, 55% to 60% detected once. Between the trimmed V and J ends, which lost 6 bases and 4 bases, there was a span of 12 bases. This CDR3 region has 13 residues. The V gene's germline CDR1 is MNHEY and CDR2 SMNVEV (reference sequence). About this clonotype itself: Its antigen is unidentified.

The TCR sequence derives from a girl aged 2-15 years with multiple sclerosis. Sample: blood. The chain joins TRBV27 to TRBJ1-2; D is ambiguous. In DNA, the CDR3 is TGTGCCAGCAGCTGGGCGGTGGGCTATGGCTACACCTTC. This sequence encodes CASSWAVGYGYTF.